This T cell receptor beta chain was recorded in a study of OX40 agonist ivuxolimab in advanced cancers. Overall study context: While on treatment, patients had intravenous ivuxolimab at 0.01 to 10 mg/kg every 2 weeks. Patients were under 90% male with ages roughly 23 to 79, mean 60. General study results and limits: Clonal expansion was among the lowest in partial responders at 0.1-3.0 mg/kg, especially CD8+. Clonal expansion from baseline to week 6 occurred in both CD4+ and CD8+ T cells.

A word on this clone: The antigen is unknown.

The CDR3 sequence is 13 residues long. Deletions cut 2 bases from V and 6 bases from J, with 11 bases between. Germline V gene lookup returns CDR1 MNHEY and CDR2 SMNVEV (reference sequence). Data came from immunoSEQ multiplex PCR; TCRdb stores just in-frame clones and leaves some out. The sample holds 80,000 to 100,000 clones, about 86% seen once. This clonotype was obtained from an adult with an advanced solid tumor such as melanoma, head and neck, liver or kidney cancer. This rearrangement joins TRBV27 to TRBJ2-7, with D perhaps TRBD1 (5 bases). The source was CD4+ or CD8+ T cells sorted from blood, collected in a trial of the OX40 agonist ivuxolimab. CDR3 sequence (DNA): TGTGCCAGCAGTTTAGCCCAGGGTACCGAGCAGTACTTC. This encodes CASSLAQGTEQYF.